This paragraph covers one T cell receptor (beta chain) sequence. Its antigen is currently not known. Per-base quality was not reported, and no clone a single base away is much larger than it. The sample is drawn from a study of shared clonotypes between healthy human individuals (dated by TCRdb to 2018 to 2021). In terms of the full investigation: The cohort comprised a couple of women and a few men aged 18 to 49 years. Each donor's leukapheresis produced roughly between roughly 0.85 and 9.5 billion PBMCs. To increase sequencing depth and limit assay-specific biases, TCR repertoire library preparation and sequencing were carried out by different laboratories using diverse techniques. To estimate repertoire size and how much clonotype sharing occurs between individuals, the study deeply sequenced the blood TCR repertoires of five healthy adults. Broad study findings and their caveats: Pairwise subsampling led to the expectation that sequencing depth would affect the degree of clonotype sharing among donors. Only blood was sampled, and tissue TCR repertoires likely differ from those in blood. The small number of donors limited the genetic and exposure-history diversity represented.

Via the germline V gene, CDR1 is MDHEN and CDR2 SYDVKM. Germline trimming amounts to 5 bases on V and 5 bases on J, with 3 as the count of junction bases outside the gene matches. Reading from cysteine to phenylalanine, the CDR3 counts 14 amino acids. The kept DNA is CDR3 alone, 42 bases in frame from the first base. Using the deep immunoSEQ assay, TCR CDR3 regions were amplified from genomic DNA by multiplex PCR. Extracted genomic DNA from each cell subset was distributed evenly across all wells of several immunoSEQ 96-well plates, and each plate was treated as a replicate. For unsorted PBMC, roughly 330 ng genomic DNA, equal to approximately 30,000 T cell genomes, was loaded into each replicate PCR. Genomic DNA from unsorted PBMC was sequenced over ten immunoSEQ deep assay plates. Purified libraries were quantified with a Qubit 3.0 fluorometer, sized on a Bioanalyzer 2100, and re-quantified with the KAPA Library Quantification kit. Every immunoSEQ 96-well plate was sequenced on a separate single-read 150-cycle Illumina NextSeq 550 flow cell. Per the original workflow: The immunoSEQ output contained only junctional sequences without quality scores, so filtering could not match that applied to full-length reads. Sequences were annotated with PyIR, a Python wrapper for IgBLAST v1.9, using IMGT germline references to assign V/J genes and CDR3. Any read was removed if the V/J assignment was weak (E-value above 1e-6), the CDR3 was missing, or the read contained stop codons, out-of-frame junctions, or ambiguous translated residues. V3J clonotypes were defined as sequences sharing the same inferred V gene, J gene, and CDR3 amino acid sequence. Percentage overlap between repertoires was calculated by dividing the number of shared unique clonotypes by the size of the smaller repertoire. Three approaches were used to assess repertoire richness: RTK rarefaction, the Chao1 estimator, and Recon v2.1 estimates of unobserved clonotypes. TCRdb provides this immuneACCESS table in a form limited to in-frame rearrangements. Some clones are lacking; in checked studies, under half of them reflect an unresolved V gene, and why the rest are absent is not known. D and trimming come from the DNA, and the V and J calls and clone size come from that table. The sample table lists 450,000 to 500,000 clones, around 80% of them with a count of one. 10% to 15% of the sample is taken by the ten largest.

Healthy HIV-negative adults with no recently reported acute infections or vaccinations were included as donors. All donors were Caucasian adults living in Nashville, Tennessee, USA. For unsorted samples, 96 million or so PBMCs were counted, and genomic DNA was extracted using the QIAamp DNA Blood Mini kit. Blood was obtained by leukapheresis, after which PBMCs were separated by Ficoll-Histopaque density gradient centrifugation and cryopreserved in liquid nitrogen vapor phase. The rearranged segments are TRBV28 and TRBJ1-4, with 9 bases matching TRBD1. The receptor comes from a middle-aged woman in good health. Some clones in this sample may be carry-over from other donors' samples. The sample consisted of PBMCs. The DNA sequence is as follows: TGTGCCAGCAGTCGGACAGGGGTCAATGAAAAACTGTTTTTT. Translated, it reads CASSRTGVNEKLFF.